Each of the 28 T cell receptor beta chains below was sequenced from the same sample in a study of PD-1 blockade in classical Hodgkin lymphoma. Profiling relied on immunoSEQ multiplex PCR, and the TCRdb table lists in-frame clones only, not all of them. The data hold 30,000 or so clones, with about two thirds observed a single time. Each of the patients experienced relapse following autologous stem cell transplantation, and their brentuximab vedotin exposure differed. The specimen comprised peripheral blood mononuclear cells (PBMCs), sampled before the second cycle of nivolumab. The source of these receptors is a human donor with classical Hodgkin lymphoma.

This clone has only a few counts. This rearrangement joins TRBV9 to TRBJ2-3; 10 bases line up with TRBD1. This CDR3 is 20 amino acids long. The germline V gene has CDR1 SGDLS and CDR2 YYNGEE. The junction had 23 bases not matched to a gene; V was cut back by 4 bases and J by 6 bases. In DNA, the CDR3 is TGTGCCAGCAGCTCTACCCGGAAGGGACAGGGGACGGGAGGCAGGGATACGCAGTATTTT. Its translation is CASSSTRKGQGTGGRDTQYF.

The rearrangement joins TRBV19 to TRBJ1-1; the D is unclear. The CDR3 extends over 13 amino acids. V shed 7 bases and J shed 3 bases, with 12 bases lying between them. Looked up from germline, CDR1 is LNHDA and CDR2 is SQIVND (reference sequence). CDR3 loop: CASTLYGYTEAFF. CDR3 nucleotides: TGTGCCAGTACCCTATACGGCTACACTGAAGCTTTCTTT.

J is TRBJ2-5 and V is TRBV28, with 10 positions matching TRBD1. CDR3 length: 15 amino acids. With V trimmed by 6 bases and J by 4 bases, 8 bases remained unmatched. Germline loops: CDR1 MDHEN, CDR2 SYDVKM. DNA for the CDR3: TGTGCCAGCAGCCCGGACAGGGGGTTGAGAGAGACCCAGTACTTC. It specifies CASSPDRGLRETQYF.

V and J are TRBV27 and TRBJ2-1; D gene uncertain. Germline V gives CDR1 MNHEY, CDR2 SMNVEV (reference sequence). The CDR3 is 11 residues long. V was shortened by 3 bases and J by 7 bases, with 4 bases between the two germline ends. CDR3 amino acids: CASSLGNEQFF. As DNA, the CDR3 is TGTGCCAGCAGTTTGGGAAATGAGCAGTTCTTC.

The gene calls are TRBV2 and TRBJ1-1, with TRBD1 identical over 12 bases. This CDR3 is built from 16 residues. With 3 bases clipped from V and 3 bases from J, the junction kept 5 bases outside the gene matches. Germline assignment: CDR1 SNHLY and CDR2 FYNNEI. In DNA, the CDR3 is TGTGCCAGCAGTGATGGGGGACAGGGGGCCGACACTGAAGCTTTCTTT. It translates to CASSDGGQGADTEAFF. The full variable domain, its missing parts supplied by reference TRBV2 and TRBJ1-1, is EPEVTQTPSHQVTQMGQEVILRCVPISNHLYFYWYRQILGQKVEFLVSFYNNEISEKSEIFDDQFSVERPDGSNFTLKIRSTKLEDSAMYFCASSDGGQGADTEAFFGQGTRLTVV.

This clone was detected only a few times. In nucleotides, the CDR3 is TGTGCCAGCGGCTCACCCCTCCACTTT. This translates into CASGSPLHF. V usage is TRBV28 and J usage is TRBJ1-6; D is unclear. The germline V gene has CDR1 MDHEN and CDR2 SYDVKM. The CDR3 loop spans 9 amino acids. The V and J ends lost 8 bases and 10 bases respectively, with 3 bases between them.

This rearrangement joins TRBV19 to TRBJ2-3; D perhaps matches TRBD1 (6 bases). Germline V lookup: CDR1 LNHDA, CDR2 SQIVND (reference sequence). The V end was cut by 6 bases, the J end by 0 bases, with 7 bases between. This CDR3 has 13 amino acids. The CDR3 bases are TGTGCCAGTAGAGGACAGAGCACAGATACGCAGTATTTT. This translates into CASRGQSTDTQYF. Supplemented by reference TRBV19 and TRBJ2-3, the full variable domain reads DGGITQSPKYLFRKEGQNVTLSCEQNLNHDAMYWYRQDPGQGLRLIYYSQIVNDFQKGDIAEGYSVSREKKESFPLTVTSAQKNPTAFYLCASRGQSTDTQYFGPGTRLTVL.

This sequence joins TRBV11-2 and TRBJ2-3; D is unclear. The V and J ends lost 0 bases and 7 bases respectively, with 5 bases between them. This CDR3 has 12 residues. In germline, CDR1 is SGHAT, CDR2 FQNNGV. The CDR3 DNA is TGTGCCAGCAGCTTAGAACAGAATACGCAGTATTTT. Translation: CASSLEQNTQYF.

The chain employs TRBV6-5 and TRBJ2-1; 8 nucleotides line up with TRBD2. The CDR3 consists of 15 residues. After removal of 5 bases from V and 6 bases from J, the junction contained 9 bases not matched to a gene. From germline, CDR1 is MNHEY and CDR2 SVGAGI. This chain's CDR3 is CASSPGGGGPNEQFF. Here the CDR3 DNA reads TGTGCCAGCAGTCCCGGGGGCGGGGGGCCCAATGAGCAGTTCTTC.

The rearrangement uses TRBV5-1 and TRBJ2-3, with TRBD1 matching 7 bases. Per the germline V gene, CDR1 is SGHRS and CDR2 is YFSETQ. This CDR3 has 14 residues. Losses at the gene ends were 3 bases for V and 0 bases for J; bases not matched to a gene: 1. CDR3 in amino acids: CASSSGQSTDTQYF. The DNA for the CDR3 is TGCGCCAGCAGCTCGGGACAGAGCACAGATACGCAGTATTTT.

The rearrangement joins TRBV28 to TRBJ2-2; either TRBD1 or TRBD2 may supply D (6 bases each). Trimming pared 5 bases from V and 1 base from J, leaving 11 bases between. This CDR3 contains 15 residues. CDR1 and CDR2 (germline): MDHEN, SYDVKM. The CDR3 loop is CASSPGGLNTGELFF. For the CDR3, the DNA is TGTGCCAGCAGTCCCGGGGGCCTGAACACCGGGGAGCTGTTTTTT.

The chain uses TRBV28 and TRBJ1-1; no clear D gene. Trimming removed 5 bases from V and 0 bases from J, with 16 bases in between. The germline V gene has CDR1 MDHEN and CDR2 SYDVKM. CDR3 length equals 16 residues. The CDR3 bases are TGTGCCAGCAGTCCACTGGTTCGACTCCTGAACACTGAAGCTTTCTTT. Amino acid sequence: CASSPLVRLLNTEAFF. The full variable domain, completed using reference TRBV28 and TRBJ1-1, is DVKVTQSSRYLVKRTGEKVFLECVQDMDHENMFWYRQDPGLGLRLIYFSYDVKMKEKGDIPEGYSVSREKKERFSLILESASTNQTSMYLCASSPLVRLLNTEAFFGQGTRLTVV.

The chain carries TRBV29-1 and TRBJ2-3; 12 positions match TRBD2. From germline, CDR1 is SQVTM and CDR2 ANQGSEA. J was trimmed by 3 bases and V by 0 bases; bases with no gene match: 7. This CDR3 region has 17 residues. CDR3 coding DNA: TGCAGCGTTGAAGATTGGACTAGCGGGGAGCTTACAGATACGCAGTATTTT. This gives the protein CSVEDWTSGELTDTQYF.

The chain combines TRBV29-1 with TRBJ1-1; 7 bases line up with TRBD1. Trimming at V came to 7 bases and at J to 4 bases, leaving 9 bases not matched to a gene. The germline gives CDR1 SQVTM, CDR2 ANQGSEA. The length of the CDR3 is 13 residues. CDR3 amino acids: CSGDRASRTEAFF. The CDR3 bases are TGCAGCGGTGACAGGGCGAGTCGCACTGAAGCTTTCTTT. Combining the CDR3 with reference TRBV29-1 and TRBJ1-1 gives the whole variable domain SAVISQKPSRDICQRGTSLTIQCQVDSQVTMMFWYRQQPGQSLTLIATANQGSEATYESGFVIDKFPISRPNLTFSTLTVSNMSPEDSSIYLCSGDRASRTEAFFGQGTRLTVV.

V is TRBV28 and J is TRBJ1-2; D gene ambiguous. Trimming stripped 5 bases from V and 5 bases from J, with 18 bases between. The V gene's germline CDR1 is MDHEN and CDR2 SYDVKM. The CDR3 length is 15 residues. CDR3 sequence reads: CASSPAMMANYGYTF. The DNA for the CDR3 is TGTGCCAGCAGTCCCGCAATGATGGCGAATTATGGCTACACCTTC.

The CDR3: CARIRRSGGPQETQYF. CDR3 nucleotide sequence: TGTGCCAGAATCAGGCGTAGCGGGGGACCTCAAGAGACCCAGTACTTC. The V gene is TRBV14, the J gene TRBJ2-5; 9 bases fit TRBD2. Germline V gene data show CDR1 as SGHDN and CDR2 as FVKESK. CDR3 length equals 16 residues. Trimming removed 9 bases from V and 2 bases from J; junction bases left unmatched: 13. The whole variable domain, remainder taken from reference TRBV14 and TRBJ2-5, is EAGVTQFPSHSVIEKGQTVTLRCDPISGHDNLYWYRRVMGKEIKFLLHFVKESKQDESGMPNNRFLAERTGGTYSTLKVQPAELEDSGVYFCARIRRSGGPQETQYFGPGTRLLVL.

DNA of the CDR3: TGCGCCAGCAGCCAAGATGGTACTAGCGGGAGCTTGACCGGGGCCAACGTCCTGACTTTC. It is translated as CASSQDGTSGSLTGANVLTF. The V gene is TRBV4-3, the J gene TRBJ2-6; 11 bases match TRBD2. Trimming removed 0 bases from V and 4 bases from J; junction bases left unmatched: 11. Germline V lookup: CDR1 LGHNA, CDR2 YSLEER. The CDR3 consists of 20 residues.

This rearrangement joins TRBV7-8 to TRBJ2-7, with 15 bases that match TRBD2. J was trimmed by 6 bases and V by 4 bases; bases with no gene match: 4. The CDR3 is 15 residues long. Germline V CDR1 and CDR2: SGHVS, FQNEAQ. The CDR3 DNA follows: TGTGCCAGCAGCTCCCGGACTAGCGGGAGGGGCGAGCAGTACTTC. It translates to CASSSRTSGRGEQYF.

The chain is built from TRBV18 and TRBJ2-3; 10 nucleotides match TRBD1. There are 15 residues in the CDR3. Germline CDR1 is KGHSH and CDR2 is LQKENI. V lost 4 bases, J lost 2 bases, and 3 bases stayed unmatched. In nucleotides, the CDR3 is TGTGCCAGCTCACAGGGACAGGGGCCCACAGATACGCAGTATTTT. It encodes CASSQGQGPTDTQYF.

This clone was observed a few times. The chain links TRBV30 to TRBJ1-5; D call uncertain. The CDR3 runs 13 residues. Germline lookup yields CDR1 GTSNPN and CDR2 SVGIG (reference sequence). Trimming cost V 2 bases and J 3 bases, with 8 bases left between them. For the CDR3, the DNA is TGTGCCTGGAGTAAACAGAACAATCAGCCCCAGCATTTT. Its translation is CAWSKQNNQPQHF.

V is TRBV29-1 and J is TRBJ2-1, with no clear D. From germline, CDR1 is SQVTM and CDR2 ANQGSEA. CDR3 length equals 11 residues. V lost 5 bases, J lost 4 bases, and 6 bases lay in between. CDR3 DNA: TGCAGCGTTTCCCAGTACAATGAGCAGTTCTTC. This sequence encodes CSVSQYNEQFF.

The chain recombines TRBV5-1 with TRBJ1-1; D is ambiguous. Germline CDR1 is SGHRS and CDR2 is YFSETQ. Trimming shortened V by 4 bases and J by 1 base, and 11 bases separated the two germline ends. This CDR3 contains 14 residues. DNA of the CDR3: TGCGCCAGCAGCCCAATTTTAGGGAACACTGAAGCTTTCTTT. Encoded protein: CASSPILGNTEAFF.

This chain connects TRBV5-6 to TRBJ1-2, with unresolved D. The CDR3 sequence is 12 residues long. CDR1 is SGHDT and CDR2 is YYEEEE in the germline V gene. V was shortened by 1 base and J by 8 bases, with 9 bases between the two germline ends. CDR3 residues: CASSLSTRGYTF. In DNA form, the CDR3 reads TGTGCCAGCAGCTTGTCGACACGCGGCTACACCTTC. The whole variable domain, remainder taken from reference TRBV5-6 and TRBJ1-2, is DAGVTQSPTHLIKTRGQQVTLRCSPKSGHDTVSWYQQALGQGPQFIFQYYEEEERQRGNFPDRFSGHQFPNYSSELNVNALLLGDSALYLCASSLSTRGYTFGSGTRLTVV.

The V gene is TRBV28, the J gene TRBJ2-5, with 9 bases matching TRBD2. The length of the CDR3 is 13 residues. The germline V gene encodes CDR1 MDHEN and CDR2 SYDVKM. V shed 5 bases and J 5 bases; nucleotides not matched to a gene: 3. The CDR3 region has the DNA TGTGCCAGCAGTCGCGGGGGGGAGGAGACCCAGTACTTC. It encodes CASSRGGEETQYF. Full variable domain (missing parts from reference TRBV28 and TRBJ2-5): DVKVTQSSRYLVKRTGEKVFLECVQDMDHENMFWYRQDPGLGLRLIYFSYDVKMKEKGDIPEGYSVSREKKERFSLILESASTNQTSMYLCASSRGGEETQYFGPGTRLLVL.

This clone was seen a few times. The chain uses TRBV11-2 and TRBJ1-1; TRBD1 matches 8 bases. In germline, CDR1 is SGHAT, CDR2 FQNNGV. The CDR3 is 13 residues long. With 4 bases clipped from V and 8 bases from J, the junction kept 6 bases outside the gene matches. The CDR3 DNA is TGTGCCAGCAGCTCTAACCGGGACAGGGAAGCTTTCTTT. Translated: CASSSNRDREAFF.

CDR3 in amino acids: CASSFRGAGETQYF. The CDR3 DNA follows: TGTGCCAGCAGCTTCCGCGGCGCAGGAGAGACCCAGTACTTC. V and J are TRBV7-9 and TRBJ2-5; D is ambiguous. The CDR3 has 14 amino acids. Germline V gene data show CDR1 as SEHNR and CDR2 as FQNEAQ (reference sequence). V lost 3 bases to trimming and J lost 4 bases, with 12 bases between them.

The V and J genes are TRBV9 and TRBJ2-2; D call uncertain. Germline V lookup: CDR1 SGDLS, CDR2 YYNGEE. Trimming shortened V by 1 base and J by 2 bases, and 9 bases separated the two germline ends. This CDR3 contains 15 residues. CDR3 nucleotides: TGTGCCAGCAGCGTAACAGCGCTCAACACCGGGGAGCTGTTTTTT. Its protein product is CASSVTALNTGELFF.

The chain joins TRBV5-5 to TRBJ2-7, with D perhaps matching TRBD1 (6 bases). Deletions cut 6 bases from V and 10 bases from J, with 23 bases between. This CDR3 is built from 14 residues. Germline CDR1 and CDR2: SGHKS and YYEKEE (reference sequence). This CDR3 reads CASTDRTEIRSQYF. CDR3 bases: TGTGCCAGCACCGATCGGACAGAAATAAGGTCACAGTACTTC.